This T cell receptor beta chain was recorded in a study of T cell changes during pregnancy in multiple sclerosis. Assay used: immunoSEQ multiplex PCR; TCRdb lists only in-frame clones, some missing. Of about 70,000 clones in the sample, 90% to 95% were seen once. The input for sequencing was peripheral blood, taken in the third trimester of pregnancy. This receptor was taken from a female donor with multiple sclerosis, enrolled in a pregnancy study.

The CDR3 region is CASRLGGNTEAFF. CDR3 bases: TGTGCCAGTAGGTTGGGGGGGAACACTGAAGCTTTCTTT. This chain uses TRBV19 with TRBJ1-1, with D maybe TRBD1 (5 bases). Germline loops: CDR1 LNHDA, CDR2 SQIVND (reference sequence). The CDR3 extends over 13 amino acids. V lost 6 bases and J 1 base, leaving 9 bases between the germline ends.